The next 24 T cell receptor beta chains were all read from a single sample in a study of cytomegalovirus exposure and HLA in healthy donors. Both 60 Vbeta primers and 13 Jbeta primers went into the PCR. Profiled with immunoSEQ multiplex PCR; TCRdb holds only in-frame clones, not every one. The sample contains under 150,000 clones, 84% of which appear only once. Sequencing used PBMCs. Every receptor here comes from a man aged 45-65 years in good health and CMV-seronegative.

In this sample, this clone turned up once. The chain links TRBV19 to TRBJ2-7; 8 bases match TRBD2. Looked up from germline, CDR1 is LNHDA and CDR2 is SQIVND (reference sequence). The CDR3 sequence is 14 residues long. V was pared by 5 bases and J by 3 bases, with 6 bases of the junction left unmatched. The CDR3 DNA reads TGTGCCAGTAGTCGGAATAGCGGGGACTACGAGCAGTACTTC. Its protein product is CASSRNSGDYEQYF.

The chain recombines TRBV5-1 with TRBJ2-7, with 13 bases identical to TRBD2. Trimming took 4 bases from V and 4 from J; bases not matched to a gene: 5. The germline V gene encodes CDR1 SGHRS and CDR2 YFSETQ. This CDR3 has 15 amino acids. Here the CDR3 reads CASSSGLAGVYEQYF. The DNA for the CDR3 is TGCGCCAGCAGCAGCGGACTAGCGGGGGTGTACGAGCAGTACTTC.

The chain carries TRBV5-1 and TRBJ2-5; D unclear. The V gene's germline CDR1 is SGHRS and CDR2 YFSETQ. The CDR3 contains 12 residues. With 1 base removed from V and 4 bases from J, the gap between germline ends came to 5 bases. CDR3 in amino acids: CASSLSGETQYF. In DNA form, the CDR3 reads TGCGCCAGCAGCTTGTCCGGAGAGACCCAGTACTTC.

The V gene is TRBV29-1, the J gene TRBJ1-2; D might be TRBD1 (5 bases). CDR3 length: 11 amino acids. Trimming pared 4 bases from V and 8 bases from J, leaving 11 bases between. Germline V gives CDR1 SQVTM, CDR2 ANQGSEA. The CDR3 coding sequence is TGCAGCGTTGCCTTGACAGTAGGCTACACCTTC. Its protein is CSVALTVGYTF. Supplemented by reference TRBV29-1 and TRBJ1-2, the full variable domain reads SAVISQKPSRDICQRGTSLTIQCQVDSQVTMMFWYRQQPGQSLTLIATANQGSEATYESGFVIDKFPISRPNLTFSTLTVSNMSPEDSSIYLCSVALTVGYTFGSGTRLTVV.

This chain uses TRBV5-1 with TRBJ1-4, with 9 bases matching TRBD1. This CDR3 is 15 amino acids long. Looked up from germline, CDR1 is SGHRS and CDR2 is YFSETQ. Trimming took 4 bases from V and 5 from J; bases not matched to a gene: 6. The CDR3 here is CASSPTTGGNEKLFF. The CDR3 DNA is TGCGCCAGCAGCCCCACCACAGGGGGCAATGAAAAACTGTTTTTT.

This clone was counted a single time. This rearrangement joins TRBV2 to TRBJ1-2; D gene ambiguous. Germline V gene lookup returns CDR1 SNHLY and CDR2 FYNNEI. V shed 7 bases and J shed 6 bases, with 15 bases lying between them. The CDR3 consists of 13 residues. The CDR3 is CASTLQRLDGYTF. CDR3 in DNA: TGTGCCAGCACCCTTCAGAGGCTGGATGGCTACACCTTC. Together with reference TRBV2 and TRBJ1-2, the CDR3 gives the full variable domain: EPEVTQTPSHQVTQMGQEVILRCVPISNHLYFYWYRQILGQKVEFLVSFYNNEISEKSEIFDDQFSVERPDGSNFTLKIRSTKLEDSAMYFCASTLQRLDGYTFGSGTRLTVV.

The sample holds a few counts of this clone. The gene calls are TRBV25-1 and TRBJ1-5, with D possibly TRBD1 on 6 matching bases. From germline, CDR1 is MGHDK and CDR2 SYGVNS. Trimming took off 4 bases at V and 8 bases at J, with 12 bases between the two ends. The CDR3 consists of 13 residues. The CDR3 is CASSGTEVEPQHF. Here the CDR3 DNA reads TGTGCCAGCAGTGGGACAGAGGTAGAGCCCCAGCATTTT.

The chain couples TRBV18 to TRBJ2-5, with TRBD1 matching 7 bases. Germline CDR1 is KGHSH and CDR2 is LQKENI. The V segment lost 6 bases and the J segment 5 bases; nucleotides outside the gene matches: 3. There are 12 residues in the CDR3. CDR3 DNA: TGTGCCAGCTCTCCGACAGGGGAGACCCAGTACTTC. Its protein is CASSPTGETQYF. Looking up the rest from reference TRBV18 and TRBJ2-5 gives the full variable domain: NAGVMQNPRHLVRRRGQEARLRCSPMKGHSHVYWYRQLPEEGLKFMVYLQKENIIDESGMPKERFSAEFPKEGPSILRIQQVVRGDSAAYFCASSPTGETQYFGPGTRLLVL.

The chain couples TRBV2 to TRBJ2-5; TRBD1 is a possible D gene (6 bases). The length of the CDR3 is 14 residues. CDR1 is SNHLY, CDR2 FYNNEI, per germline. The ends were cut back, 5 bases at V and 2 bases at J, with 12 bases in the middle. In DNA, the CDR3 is TGTGCCAGCAGTCTGGGGGCCATTCAAGAGACCCAGTACTTC. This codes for CASSLGAIQETQYF.

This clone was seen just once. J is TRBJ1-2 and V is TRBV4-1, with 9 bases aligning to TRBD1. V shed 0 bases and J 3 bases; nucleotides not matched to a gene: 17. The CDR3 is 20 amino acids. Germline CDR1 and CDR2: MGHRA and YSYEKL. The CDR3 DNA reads TGCGCCAGCAGCCAAGATCTAGGCGACCGGGACAGGGAGTATTACTATGGCTACACCTTC. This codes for CASSQDLGDRDREYYYGYTF.

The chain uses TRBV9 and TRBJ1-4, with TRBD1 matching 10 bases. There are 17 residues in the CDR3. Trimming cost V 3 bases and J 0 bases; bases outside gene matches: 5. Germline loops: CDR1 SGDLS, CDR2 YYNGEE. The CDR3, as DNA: TGTGCCAGCAGCGATCGACAGGGGGCTTCAACTAATGAAAAACTGTTTTTT. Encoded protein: CASSDRQGASTNEKLFF.

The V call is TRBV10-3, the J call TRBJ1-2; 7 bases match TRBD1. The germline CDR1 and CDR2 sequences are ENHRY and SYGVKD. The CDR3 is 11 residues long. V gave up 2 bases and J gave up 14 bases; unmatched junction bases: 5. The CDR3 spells CAISEEGAKTF. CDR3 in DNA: TGTGCCATCAGTGAGGAGGGGGCGAAGACCTTC.

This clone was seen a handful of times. This CDR3 reads CASSLQGTDNQPQHF. CDR3 nucleotides: TGCGCCAGCAGCCTACAGGGGACAGACAATCAGCCCCAGCATTTT. The chain carries TRBV5-1 and TRBJ1-5, with 7 bases identical to TRBD1. Germline values: CDR1 SGHRS, CDR2 YFSETQ. The CDR3 is 15 residues long. The V and J ends lost 4 bases and 3 bases, in that order; junction bases with no gene match: 7. The variable domain in full, with the rest retrieved from reference TRBV5-1 and TRBJ1-5, is KAGVTQTPRYLIKTRGQQVTLSCSPISGHRSVSWYQQTPGQGLQFLFEYFSETQRNKGNFPGRFSGRQFSNSRSEMNVSTLELGDSALYLCASSLQGTDNQPQHFGDGTRLSIL.

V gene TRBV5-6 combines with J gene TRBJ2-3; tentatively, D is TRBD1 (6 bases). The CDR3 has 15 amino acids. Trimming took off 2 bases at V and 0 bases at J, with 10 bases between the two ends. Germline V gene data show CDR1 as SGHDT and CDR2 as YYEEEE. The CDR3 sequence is CASSFRQASTDTQYF. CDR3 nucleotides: TGTGCCAGCAGCTTCCGACAGGCTAGCACAGATACGCAGTATTTT.

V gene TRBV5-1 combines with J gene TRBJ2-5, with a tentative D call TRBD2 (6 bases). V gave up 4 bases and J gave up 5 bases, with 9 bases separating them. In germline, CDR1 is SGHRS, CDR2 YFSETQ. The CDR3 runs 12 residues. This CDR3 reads CASSPGEETQYF. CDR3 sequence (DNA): TGCGCCAGCAGCCCGGGGGAGGAGACCCAGTACTTC.

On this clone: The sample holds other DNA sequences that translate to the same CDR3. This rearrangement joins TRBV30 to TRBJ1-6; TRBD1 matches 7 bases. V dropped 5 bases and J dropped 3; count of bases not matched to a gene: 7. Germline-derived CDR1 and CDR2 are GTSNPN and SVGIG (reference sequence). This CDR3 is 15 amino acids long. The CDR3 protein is CAWGYNRGYNSPLHF. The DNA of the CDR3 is TGTGCCTGGGGCTATAACAGGGGCTATAATTCACCCCTCCACTTT.

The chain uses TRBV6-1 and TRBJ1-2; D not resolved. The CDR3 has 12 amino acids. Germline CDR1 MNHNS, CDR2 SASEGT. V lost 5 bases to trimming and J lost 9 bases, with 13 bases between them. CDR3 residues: CASSKPGLSYTF. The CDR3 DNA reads TGTGCCAGCAGTAAACCGGGTTTGAGCTACACCTTC.

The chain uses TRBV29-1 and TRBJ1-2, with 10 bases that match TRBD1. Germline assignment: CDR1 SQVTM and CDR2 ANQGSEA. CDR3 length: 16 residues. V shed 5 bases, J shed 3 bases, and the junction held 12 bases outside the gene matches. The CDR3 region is CSVINRDRGWDYGYTF. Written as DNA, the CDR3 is TGCAGCGTTATAAACCGGGACAGGGGATGGGACTATGGCTACACCTTC. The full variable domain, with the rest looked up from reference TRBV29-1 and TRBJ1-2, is SAVISQKPSRDICQRGTSLTIQCQVDSQVTMMFWYRQQPGQSLTLIATANQGSEATYESGFVIDKFPISRPNLTFSTLTVSNMSPEDSSIYLCSVINRDRGWDYGYTFGSGTRLTVV.

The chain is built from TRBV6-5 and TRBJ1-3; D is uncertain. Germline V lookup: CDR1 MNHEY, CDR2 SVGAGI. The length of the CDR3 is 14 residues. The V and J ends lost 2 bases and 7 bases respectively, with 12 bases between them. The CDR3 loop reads CASSYDSTRNTIYF. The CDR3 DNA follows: TGTGCCAGCAGTTACGATAGCACCCGTAACACCATATATTTT.

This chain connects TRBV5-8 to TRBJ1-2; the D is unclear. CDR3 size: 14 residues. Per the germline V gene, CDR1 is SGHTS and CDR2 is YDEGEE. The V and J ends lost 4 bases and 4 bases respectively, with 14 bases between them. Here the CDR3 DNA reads TGTGCCAGCAGCGGTGTGGGTGGGAGCTATGGCTACACCTTC. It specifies CASSGVGGSYGYTF.

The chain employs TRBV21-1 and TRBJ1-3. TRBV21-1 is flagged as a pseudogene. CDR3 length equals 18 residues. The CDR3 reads CASSCRREGPSSGNTIYF. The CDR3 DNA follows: TGTGCCAGCAGCTGCCGTAGGGAGGGCCCTAGCTCTGGAAACACCATATATTTT.

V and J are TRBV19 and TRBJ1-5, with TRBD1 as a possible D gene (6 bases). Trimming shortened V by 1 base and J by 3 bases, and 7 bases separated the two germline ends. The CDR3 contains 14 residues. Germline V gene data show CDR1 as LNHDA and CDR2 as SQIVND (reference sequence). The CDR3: CASSIGTVNQPQHF. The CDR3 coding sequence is TGTGCCAGTAGTATAGGGACAGTCAATCAGCCCCAGCATTTT.

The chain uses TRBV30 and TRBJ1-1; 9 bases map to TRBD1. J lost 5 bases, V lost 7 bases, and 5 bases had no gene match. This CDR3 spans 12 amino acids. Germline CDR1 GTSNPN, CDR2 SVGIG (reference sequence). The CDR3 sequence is CALDRGQTEAFF. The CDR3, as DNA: TGTGCCTTGGACAGGGGACAGACTGAAGCTTTCTTT.

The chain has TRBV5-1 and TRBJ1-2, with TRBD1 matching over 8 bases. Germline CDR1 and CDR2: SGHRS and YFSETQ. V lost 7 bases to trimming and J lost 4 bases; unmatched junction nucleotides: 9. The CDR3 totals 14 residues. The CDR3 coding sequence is TGCGCCAGCGCCAACAGGGGGTTTGGCTATGGCTACACCTTC. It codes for CASANRGFGYGYTF.